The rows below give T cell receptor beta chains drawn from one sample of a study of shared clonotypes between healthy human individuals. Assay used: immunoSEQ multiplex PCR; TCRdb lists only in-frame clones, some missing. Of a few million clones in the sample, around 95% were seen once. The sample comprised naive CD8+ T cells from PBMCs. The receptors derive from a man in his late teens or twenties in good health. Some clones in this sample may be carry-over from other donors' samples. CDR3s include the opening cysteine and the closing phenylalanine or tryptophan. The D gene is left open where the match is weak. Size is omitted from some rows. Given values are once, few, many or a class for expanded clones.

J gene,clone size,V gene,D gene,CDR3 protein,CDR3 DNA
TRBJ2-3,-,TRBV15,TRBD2,CATSREGGTDTQYF,TGTGCCACCAGCAGAGAGGGGGGGACAGATACGCAGTATTTT
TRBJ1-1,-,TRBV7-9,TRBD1,CASSSRDRSTGTEAFF,TGTGCCAGCAGCTCCCGGGACAGGAGCACTGGGACTGAAGCTTTCTTT
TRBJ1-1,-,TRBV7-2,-,CASSLGLPFTEAFF,TGTGCCAGCAGCTTGGGATTGCCCTTCACTGAAGCTTTCTTT
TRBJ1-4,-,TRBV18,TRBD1,CASSPTGATNEKLFF,TGTGCCAGCTCACCAACAGGGGCAACTAATGAAAAACTGTTTTTT
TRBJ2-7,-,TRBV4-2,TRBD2,CASSQGLAGLYEQYF,TGTGCCAGCAGCCAAGGACTAGCGGGACTCTACGAGCAGTACTTC
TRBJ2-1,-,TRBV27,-,CASSLMAGNYNEQFF,TGTGCCAGCAGTTTAATGGCCGGGAACTACAATGAGCAGTTCTTC
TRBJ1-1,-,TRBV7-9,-,CASSSSEGVDTEAFF,TGTGCCAGCAGCTCTTCCGAGGGGGTCGACACTGAAGCTTTCTTT
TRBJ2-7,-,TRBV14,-,CASSQGLLYEQYF,TGTGCCAGCAGCCAAGGACTTCTTTACGAGCAGTACTTC
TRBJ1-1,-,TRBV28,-,CASSFRGTEAFF,TGTGCCAGCAGTTTCCGAGGAACTGAAGCTTTCTTT
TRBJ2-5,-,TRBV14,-,CASSRRWTTSETQYF,TGTGCCAGCAGCCGGCGATGGACTACCTCTGAGACCCAGTACTTC
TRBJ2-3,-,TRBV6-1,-,CTARVTNTDTQYF,TGTACGGCGAGGGTGACAAACACAGATACGCAGTATTTT
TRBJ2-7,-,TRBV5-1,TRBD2,CASSPRTSGPYYEQYF,TGCGCCAGCAGCCCGCGGACTAGCGGGCCCTACTACGAGCAGTACTTC
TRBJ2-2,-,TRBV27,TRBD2,CASSSSGANTGELFF,TGTGCCAGCAGTTCTAGCGGCGCGAACACCGGGGAGCTGTTTTTT
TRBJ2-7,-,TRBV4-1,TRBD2,CASSQGTSLSYEQYF,TGCGCCAGCAGCCAAGGGACTAGTCTATCGTACGAGCAGTACTTC
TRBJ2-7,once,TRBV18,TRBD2,CASSMGLAGVWREQYF,TGTGCCAGCTCGATGGGACTAGCGGGAGTATGGCGCGAGCAGTACTTC
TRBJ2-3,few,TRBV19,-,CASHPGSGYTDTQYF,TGTGCCAGCCACCCGGGGAGCGGATACACAGATACGCAGTATTTT
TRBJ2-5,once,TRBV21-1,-,CASSKGIDRLYQETQYF,TGTGCCAGCAGCAAAGGGATCGACAGACTTTACCAAGAGACCCAGTACTTC
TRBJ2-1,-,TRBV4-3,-,CASSQDRAYYNEQFF,TGCGCCAGCAGCCAAGATAGGGCCTATTACAATGAGCAGTTCTTC
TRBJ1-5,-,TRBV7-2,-,CASSRWEGVDQPQHF,TGTGCCAGCAGCAGGTGGGAGGGGGTAGACCAGCCCCAGCATTTT
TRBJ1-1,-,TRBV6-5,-,CASSYRWGTEAFF,TGTGCCAGCAGTTACCGGTGGGGGACTGAAGCTTTCTTT
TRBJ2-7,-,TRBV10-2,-,CASSDPRQKSSYEQYF,TGCGCCAGCAGTGACCCTCGACAGAAAAGCTCCTACGAGCAGTACTTC
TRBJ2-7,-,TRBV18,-,CASSPRPRRNSYEQYF,TGTGCCAGCTCACCACGTCCCAGGCGTAACTCCTACGAGCAGTACTTC
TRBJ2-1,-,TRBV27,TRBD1,CASRFFQGAYNEQFF,TGTGCCAGCAGATTCTTCCAGGGGGCCTACAATGAGCAGTTCTTC
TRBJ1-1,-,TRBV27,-,CASSPDSRWTEAFF,TGTGCCAGCAGCCCTGACAGTAGGTGGACCGAAGCTTTCTTT
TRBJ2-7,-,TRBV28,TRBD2,CASRVTSGLSYEQYF,TGTGCCAGCAGGGTCACTAGCGGCCTTTCCTACGAGCAGTACTTC
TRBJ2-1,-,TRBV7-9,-,CASSLAADEQFF,TGTGCCAGCAGCTTAGCAGCGGATGAGCAGTTCTTC
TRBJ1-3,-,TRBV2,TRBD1,CASRRQGAGNTIYF,TGTGCCAGCCGTAGACAGGGAGCAGGAAACACCATATATTTT
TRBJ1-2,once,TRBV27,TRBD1,CASSPRTGNYGYTF,TGTGCCAGCAGTCCCCGGACAGGGAACTATGGCTACACCTTC
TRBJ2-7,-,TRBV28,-,CASSFSEGGGSLQYF,TGTGCCAGCAGTTTTTCTGAGGGAGGTGGTTCCCTGCAGTACTTC